These T cell receptor beta chains were read from a single sample in a study of beta chain features in type 1 diabetes. The data were produced by immunoSEQ multiplex PCR, yet TCRdb's version contains in-frame clones alone and is incomplete. The sample shows 40,000 to 60,000 clones, about three fifths of them seen only once. Sequenced: stem cell memory CD4+ T cells from blood. Every receptor here comes from a woman aged 25-40 years with type 1 diabetes. Both conserved end residues are part of each CDR3. D genes are given only for firm matches. A row's size may be missing; if present it is once, few, many or a size class.

D gene,V gene,J gene,clone size,CDR3 protein,CDR3 DNA
TRBD1,TRBV7-9,TRBJ1-3,.,CASSFRDSYSGNTIYF,TGTGCCAGCAGCTTTCGGGACAGTTACTCTGGAAACACCATATATTTT
TRBD2,TRBV6-5,TRBJ2-5,.,CASSLAGGSGETQYF,TGTGCCAGCAGTTTAGCGGGAGGCAGTGGGGAGACCCAGTACTTC
TRBD1,TRBV27,TRBJ1-2,.,CASSSPGQGYYGYTF,TGTGCCAGCAGTTCCCCGGGACAGGGTTACTATGGCTACACCTTC
.,TRBV7-2,TRBJ2-1,few,CASSFRGGYNEQFF,TGTGCCAGCAGCTTCCGCGGCGGGTACAATGAGCAGTTCTTC
.,TRBV5-1,TRBJ1-5,.,CASTPTGDEPQHF,TGCGCCAGCACCCCGACAGGTGACGAGCCCCAGCATTTT
.,TRBV27,TRBJ1-1,few,CASSRLAGRVTEAFF,TGTGCCAGCAGCCGACTGGCTGGCAGGGTCACTGAAGCTTTCTTT
.,TRBV5-6,TRBJ2-7,few,CASSLWGRDVNEQYF,TGTGCCAGCAGCTTGTGGGGCAGGGATGTGAACGAGCAGTACTTC
.,TRBV7-9,TRBJ2-1,.,CASRGSGYNEQFF,TGTGCCAGTCGTGGTAGCGGCTACAATGAGCAGTTCTTC
TRBD2,TRBV7-2,TRBJ2-5,.,CASSLSLAEETQYF,TGTGCCAGCAGCTTATCGCTAGCGGAAGAGACCCAGTACTTC
TRBD1,TRBV5-1,TRBJ2-3,.,CASKTGQGTDTQYF,TGCGCCAGCAAAACGGGACAGGGCACAGATACGCAGTATTTT
.,TRBV9,TRBJ1-1,.,CASSAPNTEAFF,TGTGCCAGCAGCGCCCCTAACACTGAAGCTTTCTTT
.,TRBV25-1,TRBJ1-6,.,CASSESPRVGNSPLHF,TGTGCCAGCAGTGAATCTCCCCGGGTCGGTAATTCACCCCTCCACTTT
.,TRBV30,TRBJ2-4,few,CAWSWDTLGNIQYF,TGTGCCTGGAGTTGGGACACACTAGGGAACATTCAGTACTTC
TRBD2,TRBV27,TRBJ2-3,.,CASSSSAGVGTDTQYF,TGTGCCAGCAGTTCGTCCGCGGGAGTAGGTACAGATACGCAGTATTTT
TRBD2,TRBV28,TRBJ2-1,few,CASSARTSGNYNEQFF,TGTGCCAGCAGCGCCCGGACTAGCGGAAATTACAATGAGCAGTTCTTC
TRBD1,TRBV5-4,TRBJ1-1,.,CASSLGLTGGTEAFF,TGTGCCAGCAGCTTGGGGTTGACAGGGGGTACTGAAGCTTTCTTT
.,TRBV11-3,TRBJ2-4,few,CASSQLREGIQYF,TGTGCCAGCAGCCAGCTTCGAGAGGGCATTCAGTACTTC
.,TRBV28,TRBJ2-7,.,CASSLPGEVYEQYF,TGTGCCAGCAGTTTACCGGGAGAAGTATACGAGCAGTACTTC
TRBD1,TRBV5-1,TRBJ2-6,few,CASSGDRQGPYHSGANVLTF,TGCGCCAGCAGCGGAGACCGACAGGGGCCCTATCACTCTGGGGCCAACGTCCTGACTTTC
TRBD1,TRBV28,TRBJ2-5,once,CATDKGQGVETQYF,TGTGCCACGGACAAGGGACAGGGAGTCGAGACCCAGTACTTC
TRBD1,TRBV5-4,TRBJ1-2,.,CASSPPRDRDYGYTF,TGTGCCAGCAGCCCCCCCCGGGACAGGGACTATGGCTACACCTTC
TRBD2,TRBV5-6,TRBJ2-1,few,CASSEWDRPRTSGYNEQFF,TGTGCCAGCAGCGAATGGGACCGCCCCAGGACTAGCGGATACAATGAGCAGTTCTTC
.,TRBV29-1,TRBJ2-5,few,CSVTQGSETQYF,TGCAGCGTGACCCAGGGTTCCGAGACCCAGTACTTC
.,TRBV7-2,TRBJ2-7,few,CASSLDGGSYEQYF,TGTGCCAGCAGCTTAGACGGCGGCTCCTACGAGCAGTACTTC
TRBD2,TRBV5-4,TRBJ2-3,once,CASSSALILAGGPTDTQYF,TGTGCCAGCAGCTCCGCCCTGATACTAGCGGGAGGGCCCACAGATACGCAGTATTTT
TRBD2,TRBV30,TRBJ2-3,.,CAWSVLSGRTDTQYF,TGTGCCTGGAGTGTACTTAGCGGGAGGACAGATACGCAGTATTTT
TRBD2,TRBV7-3,TRBJ2-7,once,CASSWTSGKPSLPYEQYF,TGTGCCAGCAGCTGGACTAGCGGGAAACCCTCCCTGCCCTACGAGCAGTACTTC
.,TRBV5-1,TRBJ1-1,.,CASSLAFTTDMNTEAFF,TGCGCCAGCAGCTTGGCCTTCACGACAGACATGAACACTGAAGCTTTCTTT
.,TRBV5-8,TRBJ2-5,few,CASSAGVRGQETQYF,TGTGCCAGCAGTGCCGGGGTCCGGGGCCAAGAGACCCAGTACTTC
.,TRBV29-1,TRBJ2-4,.,CSGAGVAKNIQYF,TGCAGCGGCGCAGGGGTCGCCAAAAACATTCAGTACTTC
.,TRBV7-9,TRBJ2-2,.,CASSLGRFGSGELFF,TGTGCCAGCAGCTTGGGGAGGTTCGGATCCGGGGAGCTGTTTTTT
.,TRBV19,TRBJ2-7,.,CASSPPGPYEQYF,TGTGCCAGTAGTCCCCCGGGTCCCTACGAGCAGTACTTC
.,TRBV29-1,TRBJ2-5,.,CSVRQQETQYF,TGCAGCGTTAGACAGCAAGAGACCCAGTACTTC
TRBD1,TRBV29-1,TRBJ2-2,few,CSVLGTGSVGELFF,TGCAGCGTGCTCGGGACAGGGTCGGTCGGGGAGCTGTTTTTT
TRBD1,TRBV6-5,TRBJ2-7,.,CASSYGTGWGYEQYF,TGTGCCAGCAGTTACGGGACAGGTTGGGGCTACGAGCAGTACTTC
TRBD2,TRBV18,TRBJ2-7,few,CASSQGPSGNENPYEQYF,TGTGCCAGCTCACAAGGGCCTAGCGGGAACGAAAACCCCTACGAGCAGTACTTC
.,TRBV2,TRBJ2-1,.,CASSERGEQFF,TGTGCCAGCAGTGAACGGGGTGAGCAGTTCTTC
.,TRBV7-2,TRBJ2-1,.,CASSPQTGGYNEQFF,TGTGCCAGCAGCCCCCAAACTGGAGGGTACAATGAGCAGTTCTTC
TRBD2,TRBV9,TRBJ2-7,few,CASSPRGSGSNYEQYF,TGTGCCAGCAGCCCTCGGGGTAGCGGGAGCAACTACGAGCAGTACTTC
.,TRBV18,TRBJ2-7,.,CASSPPGRLAGLVEQYF,TGTGCCAGCTCACCACCGGGGCGACTGGCGGGACTCGTCGAGCAGTACTTC
TRBD1,TRBV2,TRBJ2-5,.,CASSEAGTASETQYF,TGTGCCAGCAGTGAAGCTGGGACAGCGTCCGAGACCCAGTACTTC
TRBD2,TRBV29-1,TRBJ2-6,.,CSVEVSGGPGANVLTF,TGCAGCGTTGAGGTTAGCGGGGGGCCCGGGGCCAACGTCCTGACTTTC
.,TRBV4-1,TRBJ1-5,.,CASSQDTLGGNQPQHF,TGCGCCAGCAGCCAAGATACCCTAGGAGGCAATCAGCCCCAGCATTTT
.,TRBV18,TRBJ2-5,.,CASTFSEGARETQYF,TGTGCCAGCACCTTCTCGGAGGGGGCTAGGGAGACCCAGTACTTC
TRBD1,TRBV25-1,TRBJ2-1,few,CASSEYRDRGLYEQFF,TGTGCCAGCAGTGAATATCGCGACAGGGGGCTCTATGAGCAGTTCTTC
.,TRBV25-1,TRBJ2-3,.,CASSDAWWGKTQYF,TGTGCCAGCAGTGACGCGTGGTGGGGCAAGACTCAGTATTTT
TRBD2,TRBV4-2,TRBJ2-1,.,CASSQDRNSGFSGRSPNEQFF,TGTGCCAGCAGCCAAGATAGGAATAGCGGGTTTTCTGGTCGTTCGCCCAATGAGCAGTTCTTC
TRBD1,TRBV10-3,TRBJ2-6,.,CAISGTGTINVLTF,TGTGCCATCAGCGGGACAGGGACGATCAACGTCCTGACTTTC
.,TRBV4-1,TRBJ2-7,few,CASSQARARPYEQYF,TGCGCCAGCAGCCAAGCCAGGGCAAGACCTTACGAGCAGTACTTC
.,TRBV29-1,TRBJ2-3,few,CSAQGGSRGDTQYF,TGCAGCGCCCAAGGGGGTAGTAGGGGAGATACGCAGTATTTT
TRBD1,TRBV9,TRBJ1-2,few,CASSVGGQGEANYGYTF,TGTGCCAGCAGCGTAGGGGGACAGGGAGAAGCTAACTATGGCTACACCTTC
.,TRBV4-1,TRBJ1-5,.,CASSQAPGTSSNQPQHF,TGCGCCAGCAGCCAAGCGCCAGGGACATCTAGCAATCAGCCCCAGCATTTT
.,TRBV5-1,TRBJ1-3,.,CASRSTGTSGNTIYF,TGCGCCAGCAGATCCACAGGGACCTCTGGAAACACCATATATTTT
.,TRBV5-1,TRBJ2-2,.,CASSLQPTGRSNTGELFF,TGCGCCAGCAGCTTACAACCGACAGGCCGATCTAACACCGGGGAGCTGTTTTTT
TRBD1,TRBV6-5,TRBJ2-1,.,CASSTGTGNNEQFF,TGTGCCAGCAGTACCGGGACAGGGAACAATGAGCAGTTCTTC
.,TRBV28,TRBJ1-4,.,CASSLVAEGGLFF,TGTGCCAGCAGTTTAGTTGCGGAAGGGGGACTGTTTTTT
.,TRBV15,TRBJ2-3,.,CATSRDQGTSTDTQYF,TGTGCCACCAGCAGAGATCAAGGGACTAGCACAGATACGCAGTATTTT
.,TRBV19,TRBJ2-6,.,CASSIPRTVPGANVLTF,TGTGCCAGTAGTATCCCTCGGACAGTCCCTGGGGCCAACGTCCTGACTTTC
TRBD2,TRBV4-1,TRBJ2-3,.,CASSRVRVGGVPDTQYF,TGCGCCAGCAGCCGCGTGAGGGTGGGGGGGGTCCCAGATACGCAGTATTTT
TRBD1,TRBV2,TRBJ2-4,.,CASSPTGTGGAKNIQYF,TGTGCCAGCAGTCCTACGGGGACAGGGGGAGCCAAAAACATTCAGTACTTC